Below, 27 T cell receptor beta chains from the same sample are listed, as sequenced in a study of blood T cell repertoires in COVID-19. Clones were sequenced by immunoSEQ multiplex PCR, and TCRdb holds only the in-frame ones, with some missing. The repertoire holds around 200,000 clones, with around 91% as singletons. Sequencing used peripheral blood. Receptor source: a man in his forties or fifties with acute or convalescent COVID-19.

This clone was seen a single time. Here the CDR3 DNA reads TGCGCCAGCAGCCCCCTGGGCTCCGATACGCAGTATTTT. Residues: CASSPLGSDTQYF. V usage is TRBV5-1 and J usage is TRBJ2-3; D gene unclear. The CDR3 totals 13 residues. V gave up 4 bases and J gave up 6 bases, with 12 bases separating them. Germline CDR1 SGHRS, CDR2 YFSETQ.

CDR3 bases: TGTGCCAGTAGTATCGGGGAGACCTATGGCTACACCTTC. Its protein product is CASSIGETYGYTF. V is TRBV19 and J is TRBJ1-2; unclear D gene. The germline V gene has CDR1 LNHDA and CDR2 SQIVND (reference sequence). The V end lost 3 bases, the J end lost 4 bases, and 9 bases lay between the germline ends. The CDR3 length is 13 residues.

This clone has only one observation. The CDR3: CASSNRLAGGTDTQYF. The DNA for the CDR3 is TGTGCCAGTAGTAACCGACTAGCGGGAGGCACAGATACGCAGTATTTT. The chain recombines TRBV19 with TRBJ2-3, with 12 bases matching TRBD2. This CDR3 spans 16 amino acids. The germline gives CDR1 LNHDA, CDR2 SQIVND (reference sequence). V lost 4 bases to trimming and J lost 1 base; unmatched junction nucleotides: 3.

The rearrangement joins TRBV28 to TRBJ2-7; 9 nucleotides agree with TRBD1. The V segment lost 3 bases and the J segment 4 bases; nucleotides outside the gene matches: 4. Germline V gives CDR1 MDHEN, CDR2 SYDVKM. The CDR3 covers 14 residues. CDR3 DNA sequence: TGTGCCAGCAGTTTTAACAGGGGGCTATACGAGCAGTACTTC. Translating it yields CASSFNRGLYEQYF.

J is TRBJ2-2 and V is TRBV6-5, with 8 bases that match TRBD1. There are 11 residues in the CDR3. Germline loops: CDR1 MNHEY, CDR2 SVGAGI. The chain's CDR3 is CATGAEGELFF. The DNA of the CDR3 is TGTGCGACAGGGGCGGAGGGGGAGCTGTTTTTT.

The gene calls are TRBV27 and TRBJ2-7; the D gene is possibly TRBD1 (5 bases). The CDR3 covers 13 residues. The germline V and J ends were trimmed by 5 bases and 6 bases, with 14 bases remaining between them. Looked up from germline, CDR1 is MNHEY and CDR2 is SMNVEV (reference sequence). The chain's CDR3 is CASSQGLSGEQYV. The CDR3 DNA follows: TGTGCCAGCAGTCAGGGATTGTCGGGCGAGCAGTACGTC.

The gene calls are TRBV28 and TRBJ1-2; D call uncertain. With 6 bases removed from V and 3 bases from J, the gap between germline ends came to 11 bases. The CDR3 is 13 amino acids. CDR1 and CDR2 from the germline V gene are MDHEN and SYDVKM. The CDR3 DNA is TGTGCCAGCAGCCCACGACACCACTATGGCTACACCTTC. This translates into CASSPRHHYGYTF.

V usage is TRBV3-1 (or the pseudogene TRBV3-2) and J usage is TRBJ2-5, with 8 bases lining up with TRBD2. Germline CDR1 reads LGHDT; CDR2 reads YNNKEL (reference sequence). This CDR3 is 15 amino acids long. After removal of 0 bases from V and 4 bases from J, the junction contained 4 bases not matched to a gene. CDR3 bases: TGTGCCAGCAGCCAAGATTGGAGCGGGAGAGAGACCCAGTACTTC. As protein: CASSQDWSGRETQYF.

CDR3 nucleotide sequence: TGCGCCAGCAGCCGACCGGGACAGGGAGCTTCACCCCTCCACTTT. Translated, it gives CASSRPGQGASPLHF. The chain recombines TRBV5-1 with TRBJ1-6; 9 nucleotides agree with TRBD1. Germline CDR1 reads SGHRS; CDR2 reads YFSETQ. The CDR3 is 15 residues long. Losses at the gene ends were 4 bases for V and 9 bases for J; bases not matched to a gene: 8.

CDR3 loop: CASSLWQGGDIQYF. The CDR3 coding sequence is TGTGCCAGCAGTTTATGGCAGGGCGGGGACATTCAGTACTTC. The rearrangement joins TRBV28 to TRBJ2-4, with D maybe TRBD2 (6 bases). The CDR3 has 14 residues. Germline V CDR1 and CDR2: MDHEN, SYDVKM. Between the trimmed V and J ends, which lost 0 bases and 8 bases, there was a span of 11 bases.

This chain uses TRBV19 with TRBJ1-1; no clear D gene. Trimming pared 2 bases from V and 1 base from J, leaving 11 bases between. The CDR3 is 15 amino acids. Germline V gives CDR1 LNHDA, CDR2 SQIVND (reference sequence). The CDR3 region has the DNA TGTGCCAGTAGTATATCACCGGGAACGAACACTGAAGCTTTCTTT. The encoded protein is CASSISPGTNTEAFF.

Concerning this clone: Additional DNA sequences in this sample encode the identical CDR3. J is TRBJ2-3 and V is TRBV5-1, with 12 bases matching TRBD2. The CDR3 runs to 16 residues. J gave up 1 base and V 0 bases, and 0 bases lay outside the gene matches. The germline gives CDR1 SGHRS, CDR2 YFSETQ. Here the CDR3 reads CASSLGLAGGTDTQYF. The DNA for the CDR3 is TGCGCCAGCAGCTTGGGACTAGCGGGAGGCACAGATACGCAGTATTTT.

Here the CDR3 DNA reads TGTGCCACCAGCAGAGCTAGCGGGAGGGCCTGGGGCGGGGAGCTGTTTTTT. It translates to CATSRASGRAWGGELFF. The J gene is TRBJ2-2, the V gene TRBV15; TRBD2 matches at 12 bases. Germline V gene sequence: CDR1 LNHNV, CDR2 YYDKDF (reference sequence). The CDR3 loop spans 17 amino acids. The V segment lost 1 base and the J segment 7 bases; nucleotides outside the gene matches: 7.

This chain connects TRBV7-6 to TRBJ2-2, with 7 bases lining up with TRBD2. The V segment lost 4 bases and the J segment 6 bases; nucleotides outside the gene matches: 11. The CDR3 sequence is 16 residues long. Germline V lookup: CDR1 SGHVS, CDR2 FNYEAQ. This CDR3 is CASSSNWGRAPGELFF. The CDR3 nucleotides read TGTGCCAGCAGCTCCAACTGGGGGAGGGCCCCCGGGGAGCTGTTTTTT. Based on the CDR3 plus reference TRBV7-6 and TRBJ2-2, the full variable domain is GAGVSQSPRYKVTKRGQDVALRCDPISGHVSLYWYRQALGQGPEFLTYFNYEAQQDKSGLPNDRFSAERPEGSISTLTIQRTEQRDSAMYRCASSSNWGRAPGELFFGEGSRLTVL.

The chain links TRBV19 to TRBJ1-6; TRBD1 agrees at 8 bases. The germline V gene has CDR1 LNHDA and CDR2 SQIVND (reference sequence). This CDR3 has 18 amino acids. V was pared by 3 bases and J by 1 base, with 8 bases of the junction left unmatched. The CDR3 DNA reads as TGTGCCAGTAGTATTAAAGGAACAGGGGGGTCCTATAATTCACCCCTCCACTTT. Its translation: CASSIKGTGGSYNSPLHF.

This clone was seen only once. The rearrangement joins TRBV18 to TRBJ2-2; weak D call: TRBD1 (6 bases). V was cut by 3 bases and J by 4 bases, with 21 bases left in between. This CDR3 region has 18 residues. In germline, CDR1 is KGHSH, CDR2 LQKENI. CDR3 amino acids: CASSPQQPGDASTGELFF. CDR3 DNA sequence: TGTGCCAGCTCACCCCAACAACCAGGGGACGCCAGCACCGGGGAGCTGTTTTTT.

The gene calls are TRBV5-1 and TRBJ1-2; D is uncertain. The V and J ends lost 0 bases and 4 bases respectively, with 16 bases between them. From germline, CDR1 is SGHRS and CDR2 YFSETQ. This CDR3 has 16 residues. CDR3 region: CASSLAGVKGPYGYTF. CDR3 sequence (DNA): TGCGCCAGCAGCTTGGCCGGGGTAAAGGGTCCCTATGGCTACACCTTC.

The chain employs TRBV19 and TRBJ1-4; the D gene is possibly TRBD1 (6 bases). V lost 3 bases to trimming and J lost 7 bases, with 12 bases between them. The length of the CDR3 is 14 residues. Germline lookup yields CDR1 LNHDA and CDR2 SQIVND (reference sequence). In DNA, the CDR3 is TGTGCCAGTAGTATGGGACACCCATCTGAAAAACTGTTTTTT. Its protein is CASSMGHPSEKLFF.

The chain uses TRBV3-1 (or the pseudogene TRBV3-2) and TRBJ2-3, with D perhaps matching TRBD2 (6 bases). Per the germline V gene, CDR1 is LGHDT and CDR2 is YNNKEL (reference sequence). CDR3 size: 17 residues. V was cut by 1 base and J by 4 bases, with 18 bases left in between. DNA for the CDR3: TGTGCCAGCAGCCAAGTTATTAGCGGTATGCTCCCAGATACGCAGTATTTT. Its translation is CASSQVISGMLPDTQYF.

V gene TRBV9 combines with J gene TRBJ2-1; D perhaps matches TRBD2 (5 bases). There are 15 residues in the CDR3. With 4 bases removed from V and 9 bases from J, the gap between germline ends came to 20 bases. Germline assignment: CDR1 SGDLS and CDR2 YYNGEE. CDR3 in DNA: TGTGCCAGCAGCCCTTATCGGGATTTAGCTGGTGAGCAGTTCTTC. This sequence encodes CASSPYRDLAGEQFF.

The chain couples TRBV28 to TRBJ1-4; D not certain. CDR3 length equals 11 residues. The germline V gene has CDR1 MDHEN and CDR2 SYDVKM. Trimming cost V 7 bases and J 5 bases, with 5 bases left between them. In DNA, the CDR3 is TGTGCCAGCAACTCGAATGAAAAACTGTTTTTT. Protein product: CASNSNEKLFF. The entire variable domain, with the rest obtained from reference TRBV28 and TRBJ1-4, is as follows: DVKVTQSSRYLVKRTGEKVFLECVQDMDHENMFWYRQDPGLGLRLIYFSYDVKMKEKGDIPEGYSVSREKKERFSLILESASTNQTSMYLCASNSNEKLFFGSGTQLSVL.

CDR3 DNA sequence: TGTGCCATCAGTGAGTCTCCGCAGGGCGGTTACGAGCAGTACGTC. Its protein is CAISESPQGGYEQYV. The chain carries TRBV10-3 and TRBJ2-7; D is possibly TRBD1 (5 bases). Germline-derived CDR1 and CDR2 are ENHRY and SYGVKD. The V and J ends lost 0 bases and 4 bases respectively, with 13 bases between them. The CDR3 totals 15 residues.

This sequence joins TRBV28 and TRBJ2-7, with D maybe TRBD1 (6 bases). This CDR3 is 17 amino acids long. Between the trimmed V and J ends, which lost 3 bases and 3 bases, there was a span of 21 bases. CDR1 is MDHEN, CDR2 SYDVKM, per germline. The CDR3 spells CASSFGGPMAEGYEQYF. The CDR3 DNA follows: TGTGCCAGCAGTTTTGGGGGCCCGATGGCTGAGGGCTACGAGCAGTACTTC.

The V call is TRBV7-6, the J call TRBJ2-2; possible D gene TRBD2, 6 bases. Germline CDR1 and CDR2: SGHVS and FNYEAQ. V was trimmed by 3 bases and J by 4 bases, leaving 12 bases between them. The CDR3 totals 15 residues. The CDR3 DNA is TGTGCCAGCAGCTTTGGTGGTAGCGGCACCGGGGAGCTGTTTTTT. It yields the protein CASSFGGSGTGELFF.

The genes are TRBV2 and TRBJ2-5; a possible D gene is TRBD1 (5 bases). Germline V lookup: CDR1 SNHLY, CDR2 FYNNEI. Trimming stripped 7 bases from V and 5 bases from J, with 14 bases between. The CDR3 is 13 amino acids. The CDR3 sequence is CASMNIGAETQYF. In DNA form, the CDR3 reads TGTGCCAGCATGAATATAGGGGCGGAGACCCAGTACTTC.

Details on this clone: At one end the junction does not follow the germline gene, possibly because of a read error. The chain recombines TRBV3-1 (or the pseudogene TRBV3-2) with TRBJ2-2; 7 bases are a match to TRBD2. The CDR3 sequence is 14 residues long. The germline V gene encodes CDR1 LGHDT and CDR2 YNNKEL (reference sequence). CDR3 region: CASSQAGITGELFF. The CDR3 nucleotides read TGTGCCAGCAGTCAAGCGGGAATCACCGGGGAGCTGTTTTTT.

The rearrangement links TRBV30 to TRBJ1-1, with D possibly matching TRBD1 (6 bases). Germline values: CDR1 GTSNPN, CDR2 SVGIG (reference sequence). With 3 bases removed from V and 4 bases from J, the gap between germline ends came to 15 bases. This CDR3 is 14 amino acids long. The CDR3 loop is CAWSPPGHITEAFF. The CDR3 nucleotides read TGTGCCTGGAGCCCCCCGGGACATATCACTGAAGCTTTCTTT.